This T cell receptor (beta chain) was sequenced during a study of PD-1 blockade in classical Hodgkin lymphoma (dated by TCRdb to the early 2020s). About the full investigation: Nivolumab dosing was 3 mg/kg intravenously every 2 weeks, continuing until either disease progression or unacceptable toxicity. The study used CyTOF and TCR beta sequencing to define a peripheral blood immune signature of response to PD-1 blockade in classical Hodgkin lymphoma. Overall study outcomes, separate from this receptor: By C4D1, a significant rise was seen in CD4+ TCR diversity but not in CD8+ TCR diversity (p=0.0027 vs p=0.16), and the rise was most apparent among complete responders (p=0.02). Baseline TCR diversity was reported to be lower in newly diagnosed patients than in healthy donors, and even lower in relapsed/refractory patients. Trial patients achieving complete response had baseline diversity similar to newly diagnosed patients, whereas partial responders and progressors had significantly lower diversity. Lower diversity was seen in patients whose nivolumab began less than 1 year after ASCT, and these patients were left out of later analyses so that immune reconstitution would not confound the results. Only a single clinical trial cohort was studied, and what caused the repertoire differences, possibly disease activity or prior therapy, remained undefined.

The Qiagen DNeasy kit was used to extract genomic DNA both from unsorted PBMCs and from the negatively selected CD4+ and CD8+ fractions. Amplification of TCR beta CDR3 regions was done by immunoSEQ multiplex PCR with primers that anneal to V and J segments. A synthetic immune receptor repertoire was used to minimize amplification bias, and remaining bias was computationally removed after sequencing. The authors processed their data as follows. Repertoire diversity was quantified as the Shannon entropy index using custom Python scripts. Unsorted, CD4+ and CD8+ repertoires were analyzed separately, except for combined analyses in which CD4+ and CD8+ sequences were merged in silico. Clonal expansion was defined as a frequency increase of at least 2-fold after treatment compared with C1D1, and clones undetected at baseline were assigned a pseudocount of 0.5. Clones with 0 or 1 copy at C1D1 were classified as singleton clones, and clones with 2 or more copies were classified as non-singleton clones. Clones expanded in unsorted samples were assigned a CD4+, CD8+ or unknown annotation through matching of protein sequences in sorted samples from the same patient. Wilcoxon tests on paired samples were used to test diversity changes from C1D1 to C4D1. Entries here come from immuneACCESS through TCRdb and include only in-frame sequences with V and J called. Some clones fail to appear in such tables; in the studies checked, an unresolved V gene covers under half of the shortfall, and the cause of the remainder is unknown. Clonal size and the V and J genes are those of that table, whereas D and trimming came from the DNA. For this sample there are 40,000 to 55,000 clones; around nine tenths appear just once. Of the sample, about 9% is held by the ten largest clones.

This specimen's time point label, per the study, means: cycle 1 day 1 (C1D1), immediately before nivolumab initiation. All trial patients had relapsed after autologous stem cell transplantation, with cohorts A, B and C differing in prior brentuximab vedotin exposure. The trial cohort included more than 55 patients with relapsed/refractory classical Hodgkin lymphoma, and each patient had a best overall response of complete response, partial response or progressive disease. Trial patients were treated with single-agent nivolumab in the multi-cohort phase II CheckMate 205 trial. An independent review committee assessed best overall response by applying the 2007 International Working Group response criteria. Trial PBMCs were obtained immediately prior to nivolumab initiation (C1D1) and on therapy at cycle 2 day 1 and cycle 4 day 1. Peripheral blood was collected in 8 mL Vacutainer Cell Preparation Tubes, from which PBMCs were isolated by centrifugation and then cryopreserved.

Trimming at the junction amounts to 3 bases on V and 5 bases on J, and the germline ends lie 10 bases apart. The CDR3 covers 13 residues, taking in both the cysteine and the phenylalanine. The read is trimmed to its CDR3 DNA, 39 bases read in frame from base 1. Taken from the germline V gene (reference sequence), the CDR1 and CDR2 loops are LNHDA and SQIVND. On this clone: Its binding antigen is unknown. No base qualities exist here, and no much larger clone lies one base off it.

The input for sequencing was peripheral blood mononuclear cells (PBMCs), taken at baseline. The rearrangement joined TRBV19 to TRBJ2-5; confidence is insufficient to name the D gene. The source is a human donor with classical Hodgkin lymphoma. The CDR3 protein sequence reads: CASSIGSTETQYF. The DNA is TGTGCCAGTAGTATCGGCTCTACCGAGACCCAGTACTTC.